Shown below are 23 T cell receptor beta chains from a single sample sequenced in a study of blood T cell repertoires in COVID-19. Data came from immunoSEQ multiplex PCR; TCRdb stores just in-frame clones and leaves some out. This sample yields tens of thousands of clones, of which almost 85% are seen a single time; over 8.5% belongs to the top ten. Material for sequencing was peripheral blood. The receptors were sampled from a man aged 50 to 59 with acute or convalescent COVID-19.

This clone was seen more than once but under ten times. The chain uses TRBV3-1 (or the pseudogene TRBV3-2) and TRBJ1-1; a possible D gene is TRBD1 (5 bases). The V end lost 2 bases, the J end lost 2 bases, and 15 bases lay between the germline ends. Germline assignment: CDR1 LGHDT and CDR2 YNNKEL (reference sequence). The CDR3 length is 16 residues. The CDR3 region has the DNA TGTGCCAGCAGCCAACCCATGGGGGGTACTAACACTGAAGCTTTCTTT. Amino acid sequence: CASSQPMGGTNTEAFF.

CDR3 sequence: CASSSLTGSGNTIYF. The CDR3 nucleotides are TGTGCCAGCAGCTCGTTGACAGGGTCAGGAAACACCATATATTTT. The rearrangement links TRBV11-2 to TRBJ1-3, with 7 bases identical to TRBD1. Germline CDR1 is SGHAT and CDR2 is FQNNGV. With 4 bases clipped from V and 4 bases from J, the junction kept 7 bases outside the gene matches. The CDR3 runs 15 residues.

J is TRBJ1-1 and V is TRBV4-3, with D tentatively TRBD1 (5 bases). CDR1 LGHNA and CDR2 YSLEER come from the germline V gene. Between the trimmed V and J ends, which lost 0 bases and 4 bases, there was a span of 12 bases. The CDR3 contains 15 residues. The CDR3 bases are TGCGCCAGCAGCCAAGATCGGGGGGGAGCCACTGAAGCTTTCTTT. Translating gives CASSQDRGGATEAFF.

V is TRBV9 and J is TRBJ1-6; D unresolved. The CDR3 extends over 15 amino acids. CDR1 is SGDLS and CDR2 is YYNGEE in the germline V gene. The V gene lost 4 bases and the J gene lost 0 bases, with 8 bases spanning the gap. DNA for the CDR3: TGTGCCAGCAGCCTTAGAGACTCCTATAATTCACCCCTCCACTTT. It yields the protein CASSLRDSYNSPLHF.

V is TRBV5-8 and J is TRBJ2-7; a weak D match, TRBD2 (6 bases). Trimming cost V 1 base and J 0 bases, with 11 bases left between them. The CDR3 is 15 amino acids. Germline CDR1 is SGHTS and CDR2 is YDEGEE. The CDR3 here is CASSLSGGISYEQYF. The CDR3 bases are TGTGCCAGCAGCTTGTCCGGGGGAATCTCCTACGAGCAGTACTTC.

This clone occurred a few times. The V and J genes are TRBV14 and TRBJ1-4, with 7 bases identical to TRBD1. Germline-derived CDR1 and CDR2 are SGHDN and FVKESK. The ends lost 0 bases at V and 8 bases at J; junction bases unmatched: 6. The CDR3 extends over 15 amino acids. CDR3 region: CASSQDLPGGEKLFF. CDR3 in DNA: TGTGCCAGCAGCCAAGATCTGCCAGGGGGGGAAAAACTGTTTTTT.

This chain connects TRBV7-6 to TRBJ2-1; TRBD2 matches at 15 bases. Trimming cost V 5 bases and J 15 bases; bases outside gene matches: 11. Germline loops: CDR1 SGHVS, CDR2 FNYEAQ. CDR3 length: 15 amino acids. Written as DNA, the CDR3 is TGTGCCAGCAGCACCCCAACCGGGACTAGCGGGGGGTTGTTCTTC. This encodes CASSTPTGTSGGLFF.

The chain carries TRBV15 and TRBJ1-2; 8 bases align to TRBD1. The CDR3 runs to 13 residues. The trim removed 4 bases at V and 5 bases at J, leaving 3 bases unmatched. Germline values: CDR1 LNHNV, CDR2 YYDKDF (reference sequence). CDR3 residues: CATSTRQGYGYTF. DNA of the CDR3: TGTGCCACCAGCACCCGACAGGGGTATGGCTACACCTTC.

The chain is built from TRBV9 and TRBJ2-2, with D perhaps matching TRBD1 (5 bases). The CDR3 covers 16 residues. V was trimmed by 0 bases and J by 0 bases, leaving 9 bases between them. Per the germline V gene, CDR1 is SGDLS and CDR2 is YYNGEE. CDR3 nucleotide sequence: TGTGCCAGCAGCGTAGGTGTAGGGGCGAACACCGGGGAGCTGTTTTTT. This sequence encodes CASSVGVGANTGELFF.

This sequence joins TRBV11-1 and TRBJ2-1; D is undetermined. The CDR3 has 14 residues. CDR1 is SGHAT, CDR2 FQDESV, per germline (reference sequence). Trimming left V 5 bases short and J 1 base short, with 9 bases between. The CDR3 here is CASSHVRSYNEQFF. In DNA form, the CDR3 reads TGTGCCAGCAGCCACGTCAGGTCCTACAATGAGCAGTTCTTC.

This clone was picked up one time. The chain has TRBV9 and TRBJ2-3; 12 bases agree with TRBD2. The CDR3 consists of 17 residues. Germline V gives CDR1 SGDLS, CDR2 YYNGEE. V shed 0 bases and J 3 bases; nucleotides not matched to a gene: 5. The CDR3 reads CASSVGALAGGTDTQYF. In DNA form, the CDR3 reads TGTGCCAGCAGCGTAGGCGCACTAGCGGGGGGTACAGATACGCAGTATTTT.

The J gene is TRBJ2-5, the V gene TRBV27, with a tentative D call TRBD1 (5 bases). Germline values: CDR1 MNHEY, CDR2 SMNVEV (reference sequence). The CDR3 length is 12 residues. Trimming shortened V by 5 bases and J by 2 bases, and 6 bases separated the two germline ends. The CDR3 sequence is CASSRTQETQYF. CDR3 nucleotides: TGTGCCAGCAGTAGGACACAAGAGACCCAGTACTTC.

A note on this clone: This sample includes further DNA sequences coding for the same CDR3. This sequence joins TRBV18 and TRBJ2-7; no clear D gene. Germline lookup yields CDR1 KGHSH and CDR2 LQKENI. V lost 0 bases to trimming and J lost 1 base, with 7 bases between them. CDR3 length: 14 amino acids. CDR3 nucleotide sequence: TGTGCCAGCTCACCACCTACGGGTTCCTACGAGCAGTACTTC. It translates to CASSPPTGSYEQYF.

This clone was recorded a few times. This sequence joins TRBV11-3 and TRBJ2-1; D is possibly TRBD2 (5 bases). Germline CDR1 reads SGHNT; CDR2 reads YENEEA. The V gene lost 2 bases and the J gene lost 6 bases, with 14 bases spanning the gap. The CDR3 length is 15 residues. This chain's CDR3 is CASSLSGESSNEQFF. CDR3 sequence (DNA): TGTGCCAGCAGCTTAAGCGGTGAGAGTAGCAATGAGCAGTTCTTC. The full variable domain, its missing parts supplied by reference TRBV11-3 and TRBJ2-1, is EAGVVQSPRYKIIEKKQPVAFWCNPISGHNTLYWYLQNLGQGPELLIRYENEEAVDDSQLPKDRFSAERLKGVDSTLKIQPAELGDSAVYLCASSLSGESSNEQFFGPGTRLTVL.

The J gene is TRBJ1-2, the V gene TRBV6-1; 8 positions match TRBD1. The CDR3 runs to 15 residues. After removal of 1 base from V and 5 bases from J, the junction contained 6 bases not matched to a gene. Germline lookup yields CDR1 MNHNS and CDR2 SASEGT. CDR3 DNA: TGTGCCAGCAGTGAAGGACAGGGGCGACCTTATGGCTACACCTTC. Its protein product is CASSEGQGRPYGYTF.

The chain uses TRBV9 and TRBJ2-1, with TRBD2 matching over 9 bases. CDR3 length equals 15 residues. Losses at the gene ends were 3 bases for V and 6 bases for J; bases not matched to a gene: 7. Germline values: CDR1 SGDLS, CDR2 YYNGEE. Here the CDR3 reads CASSGLADEPNEQFF. CDR3 nucleotide sequence: TGTGCCAGCAGCGGACTAGCGGACGAACCCAATGAGCAGTTCTTC.

The CDR3 reads CASSSYPGSLDSYTF. DNA of the CDR3: TGTGCCAGCAGCTCCTATCCCGGGTCCTTGGATAGCTACACCTTC. The V gene is TRBV7-3, the J gene TRBJ1-2; D gene unclear. Germline CDR1 reads SGHTA; CDR2 reads FQGTGA. Trimming removed 4 bases from V and 9 bases from J, with 21 bases in between. CDR3 length: 15 residues.

The chain employs TRBV9 and TRBJ1-4, with D tentatively TRBD1 (5 bases). The V end lost 2 bases, the J end lost 6 bases, and 17 bases lay between the germline ends. CDR3 length: 16 amino acids. From germline, CDR1 is SGDLS and CDR2 YYNGEE. The CDR3, as DNA: TGTGCCAGCAGCGTCCTTCAGGGCAGCGCAGATGAAAAACTGTTTTTT. Residues: CASSVLQGSADEKLFF.

The gene calls are TRBV5-1 and TRBJ1-1; tentative D call: TRBD1 (5 bases). Per the germline V gene, CDR1 is SGHRS and CDR2 is YFSETQ. V lost 3 bases and J lost 1, with 10 bases in between. This CDR3 is built from 14 residues. The CDR3 spells CASSYGHQNTEAFF. CDR3 coding DNA: TGCGCCAGCAGCTATGGACATCAGAACACTGAAGCTTTCTTT.

This clone was observed once. The chain's CDR3 is CASSLTLHRDSGIYGTQYF. The CDR3 coding sequence is TGTGCCAGCAGTTTAACCCTTCACAGGGATTCGGGGATCTACGGGACCCAGTACTTC. This rearrangement joins TRBV27 to TRBJ2-5, with TRBD1 as a possible D gene (6 bases). V lost 2 bases to trimming and J lost 7 bases, with 29 bases between them. The CDR3 is 19 amino acids. Per germline, CDR1 MNHEY and CDR2 SMNVEV (reference sequence).

This rearrangement joins TRBV19 to TRBJ2-2, with TRBD1 matching 7 bases. The length of the CDR3 is 17 residues. Germline V gene data show CDR1 as LNHDA and CDR2 as SQIVND (reference sequence). The trim removed 5 bases at V and 5 bases at J, leaving 14 bases unmatched. CDR3 nucleotide sequence: TGTGCCAGTAGTCACACCATGACAGGGCCCCCGACCGGGGAGCTGTTTTTT. Its translation is CASSHTMTGPPTGELFF.

The chain couples TRBV2 to TRBJ1-2; a possible D gene is TRBD1 (6 bases). V was trimmed by 6 bases and J by 1 base, leaving 15 bases between them. This CDR3 region has 15 residues. From germline, CDR1 is SNHLY and CDR2 FYNNEI. The CDR3 DNA is TGTGCCAGCAGCCCCTCGGAAGGGGGTAACTATGGCTACACCTTC. This translates into CASSPSEGGNYGYTF.

The genes are TRBV3-1 (or the pseudogene TRBV3-2) and TRBJ2-6, with 10 nucleotides matching TRBD2. The germline CDR1 and CDR2 sequences are LGHDT and YNNKEL (reference sequence). The V gene end was trimmed by 4 bases and the J gene end by 4 bases; junction bases not matched to a gene: 7. The CDR3 has 17 amino acids. CDR3 in DNA: TGTGCCAGCAGCCCCGGGACTAGCGAGGCGGGGGCCAACGTCCTGACTTTC. This sequence encodes CASSPGTSEAGANVLTF.